This T cell receptor (beta chain) was sequenced in a study of cytomegalovirus exposure and HLA in healthy donors. The PCR made use of 60 Vbeta and 13 Jbeta primers. The repertoire was sequenced with immunoSEQ multiplex PCR; TCRdb's copy has only in-frame clones and lacks some. The sample lists about 150,000 clones; approximately 85% were seen once. This clone appeared a few times. This CDR3 spans 15 amino acids. Trimming at V came to 5 bases and at J to 4 bases, leaving 9 bases not matched to a gene. The germline V gene encodes CDR1 MDHEN and CDR2 SYDVKM. What was sequenced was PBMCs. This chain connects TRBV28 to TRBJ1-2; 8 bases are shared with TRBD1. This clonotype was obtained from a man aged 50 or older in good health and CMV-seropositive. CDR3 nucleotides: TGTGCCAGCAGTCCCCCGGACAGGGTCGTCTATGGCTACACCTTC. Its protein is CASSPPDRVVYGYTF.